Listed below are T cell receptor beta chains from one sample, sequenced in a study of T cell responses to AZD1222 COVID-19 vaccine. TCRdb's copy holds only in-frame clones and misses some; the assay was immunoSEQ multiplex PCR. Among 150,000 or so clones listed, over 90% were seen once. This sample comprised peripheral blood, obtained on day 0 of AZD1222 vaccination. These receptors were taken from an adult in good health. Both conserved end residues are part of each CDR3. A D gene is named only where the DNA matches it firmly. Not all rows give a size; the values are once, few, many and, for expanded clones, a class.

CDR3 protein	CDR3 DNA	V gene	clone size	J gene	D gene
CAWSEGWTEAFF	TGTGCCTGGAGTGAAGGATGGACTGAAGCTTTCTTT	TRBV30	once	TRBJ1-1	NA
CASSDVGGSTDTQYF	TGTGCCAGCAGTGACGTGGGGGGGAGCACAGATACGCAGTATTTT	TRBV6-1	NA	TRBJ2-3	TRBD2
CASSDQFRDDEQFF	TGTGCCAGCAGTGATCAGTTCAGGGACGATGAGCAGTTCTTC	TRBV2	NA	TRBJ2-1	NA
CSVEGRTSYNEQFF	TGCAGCGTTGAAGGCAGAACCTCCTACAATGAGCAGTTCTTC	TRBV29-1	NA	TRBJ2-1	NA
CSARDINEQFF	TGCAGTGCTAGAGATATAAATGAGCAGTTCTTC	TRBV20-1	NA	TRBJ2-1	NA
CASSFFPPQEGVPQPQHF	TGTGCCAGCAGCTTTTTTCCGCCTCAGGAAGGCGTCCCTCAGCCCCAGCATTTT	TRBV5-5	NA	TRBJ1-5	NA
CASSQFGQGNYGYTF	TGCGCCAGCAGCCAATTCGGACAGGGGAACTATGGCTACACCTTC	TRBV4-1	NA	TRBJ1-2	TRBD1
CATSEGGGNTEAFF	TGTGCCACCAGTGAGGGCGGCGGGAACACTGAAGCTTTCTTT	TRBV24-1	NA	TRBJ1-1	NA
CASSLGEGYEQYF	TGCGCCAGCAGCTTAGGTGAAGGATACGAGCAGTACTTC	TRBV5-1	NA	TRBJ2-7	NA
CSAAGTGGFYEQYF	TGCAGCGCAGCCGGGACAGGGGGCTTCTACGAGCAGTACTTC	TRBV29-1	NA	TRBJ2-7	TRBD1
CASSNLGQKNTEAFF	TGCGCCAGCAGCAACCTGGGACAGAAGAACACTGAAGCTTTCTTT	TRBV4-1	NA	TRBJ1-1	TRBD1
CAISRIGQGSDTQYF	TGTGCCATCAGTAGGATCGGACAGGGATCAGATACGCAGTATTTT	TRBV10-3	once	TRBJ2-3	TRBD1
CASSYSTRGLSSSYEQYF	TGTGCCAGCAGTTACTCTACTCGGGGTCTGTCCAGCTCCTACGAGCAGTACTTC	TRBV6-2/TRBV6-3	NA	TRBJ2-7	NA
CASSFLPGEQYF	TGTGCCAGCAGTTTTTTGCCCGGCGAGCAGTACTTC	TRBV12-3/TRBV12-4	NA	TRBJ2-7	NA
CASTNDPYTGELFF	TGTGCCAGCACCAACGACCCCTACACCGGGGAGCTGTTTTTT	TRBV28	NA	TRBJ2-2	NA
CASSKLGPYEQYF	TGTGCCAGCAGTAAGTTAGGACCCTACGAGCAGTACTTC	TRBV27	NA	TRBJ2-7	NA
CASRQGAGLSGELFF	TGTGCCAGCAGACAGGGGGCGGGGCTTTCCGGGGAGCTGTTTTTT	TRBV7-2	NA	TRBJ2-2	TRBD1
CASSVGERDLSTDTQYF	TGTGCCAGCAGCGTAGGCGAGAGAGACCTTAGCACAGATACGCAGTATTTT	TRBV9	NA	TRBJ2-3	NA
CAWRSGSGGEQYF	TGTGCCTGGAGAAGCGGGAGCGGGGGCGAGCAGTACTTC	TRBV30	NA	TRBJ2-7	TRBD2
CATSDLMRYEQYF	TGTGCCACCAGTGATTTAATGCGGTACGAGCAGTACTTC	TRBV24-1	NA	TRBJ2-7	NA
CAWTTDNSPLHF	TGTGCCTGGACGACAGATAATTCACCCCTCCACTTT	TRBV30	NA	TRBJ1-6	NA
CASSPLGRTPTNTDTQYF	TGCGCCAGCAGCCCATTGGGGCGAACGCCGACCAACACAGATACGCAGTATTTT	TRBV5-1	NA	TRBJ2-3	NA
CASSLTGLAGGPRETQYF	TGTGCCAGCAGCTTAACCGGACTAGCGGGAGGGCCCCGGGAGACCCAGTACTTC	TRBV7-6	NA	TRBJ2-5	TRBD2
CASSVFVGTEAFF	TGTGCCAGCAGCGTATTCGTCGGCACTGAAGCTTTCTTT	TRBV9	NA	TRBJ1-1	NA
CASSRRGWTEAFF	TGTGCCAGTAGTAGGAGGGGATGGACTGAAGCTTTCTTT	TRBV19	NA	TRBJ1-1	NA
CAIKSVRPAANVLTF	TGTGCCATCAAGTCGGTGAGACCTGCGGCCAACGTCCTGACTTTC	TRBV10-3	NA	TRBJ2-6	NA
CASSSSITNYGYTF	TGTGCCAGCAGTTCATCAATCACTAACTATGGCTACACCTTC	TRBV6-5	NA	TRBJ1-2	NA
CASSLGGLAGGYEQYF	TGTGCCAGCAGCTTAGGTGGACTAGCGGGAGGCTACGAGCAGTACTTC	TRBV11-1	few	TRBJ2-7	TRBD2